Described below is a single T cell receptor (beta chain) sequence and its context. The antigen remains unidentified. The sample comes from a study of cytomegalovirus exposure and HLA in healthy donors. Whole-study results and caveats: Reportedly, HLA-A and HLA-B alleles of most subjects were accurately predicted from TCR beta. About 180 TCR beta chains were listed as cytomegalovirus-associated.

The V and J ends lost 6 bases and 2 bases, in that order; junction bases with no gene match: 4. The CDR3 sequence is 14 residues long. CDR1 and CDR2 (germline): MNHNY, SVGAGI (reference sequence). PCR was performed using 60 Vbeta and 13 Jbeta primers. In the original workflow: Around 12 million of tens of millions of unique TCR beta chains were shared, per a later count. Here immunoSEQ multiplex PCR was the method, and the copy in TCRdb shows in-frame clones only, minus some. V and J calls and clone size are as listed in that table; D and trimming were resolved from the DNA. The sample consists of 200,000 or so clones, 84% of them appearing once.

The V and J genes are TRBV6-6 and TRBJ2-1; the match to TRBD2 covers 7 bases. This TCR derives from a boy aged 5-17 years in good health and CMV-seronegative. Sequencing was performed on PBMCs. The DNA for the CDR3 is TGTGCCAGCAGGGGAGGGCCGACCTACAATGAGCAGTTCTTC. Its translation: CASRGGPTYNEQFF.